This T cell receptor (beta chain) was captured in a study of blood T cell repertoires in COVID-19 (dated by TCRdb to the early 2020s). Describing the broader study: Collaborator samples came from the United States, Italy and Spain and covered acute and convalescent phases of COVID-19. The material from the prospective study consisted of cDNA or gDNA derived from T cells, B-cell-depleted T cells, or PBMCs. The dataset comprised deeply sampled blood TCRbeta repertoires from subjects exposed to, actively infected with, or recovered from COVID-19. Samples were obtained from the ongoing ImmuneRACE study (first 160 participants) and from roughly 1,300 subjects provided by 6 global collaborators. Where available, HLA class I and class II types were taken from metadata supplied by the sample provider and were not determined by assay-based typing. A freely available public database, intended as a resource for researchers studying the immune response to SARS-CoV-2, is where the repertoires were released. Sample metadata almost always included a de-identified subject ID, COVID-19 status, age in years and sex.

TCRbeta CDR3 regions were amplified from genomic DNA using the immunoSEQ Assay, a bias-controlled multiplex PCR. Under the source paper's analysis protocol: Nucleated cell counts per sample were estimated from amplification of reference gene primers within the assay. To quantify the absolute abundance of each unique TCRbeta CDR3 rearrangement, sequence reads were collapsed and filtered. For each sample, productive Simpson clonality was calculated as the square root of Simpson's diversity index over productive rearrangements. In its TCRdb copy, this immuneACCESS table keeps in-frame sequences only and misses some clones. Where compared with another copy, unresolved V genes explain less than half of these, and the others have no known cause. The V and J calls and clone size were taken over from that table, and D and trimming were inferred from the DNA. The sample profile shows 50,000 to 70,000 clones; 90% of them were found once. The ten largest clones capture around 8.4% of the sample.

Collaborating institutions collected whole blood in K2EDTA tubes following their own protocols. Collaborator samples were shipped for TCRbeta analysis as frozen whole blood, isolated PBMCs, or DNA extracted from either sample type. Summary of the overall study and its limitations: The amount of clinical and demographic metadata varied by source and participant and was provided uncurated.

Note on this clone: What this receptor recognizes is not known. No qualities accompany the bases; no much larger clone lies one base away.

In the germline V gene, CDR1 corresponds to SGHTA and CDR2 to FQGNSA. V trim: 1 base; J trim: 5 bases; unmatched bases: 0. The CDR3 runs 13 amino acids, cysteine and phenylalanine included. Just the 39-base CDR3 DNA is kept, in frame starting at base 1. The chain is assembled from TRBV7-2 and TRBJ1-2, and 8 junction bases match TRBD1. The TCR was taken from an elderly woman with active COVID-19. The sample consisted of peripheral blood. The DNA sequence is as follows: TGTGCCAGCAGCTTAGACAGGGGGTATGGCTACACCTTC. It translates to CASSLDRGYGYTF. Full variable domain (CDR3 extended with the reference TRBV7-2 and TRBJ1-2 proteins): GAGVSQSPSNKVTEKGKDVELRCDPISGHTALYWYRQSLGQGLEFLIYFQGNSAPDKSGLPSDRFSAERTGGSVSTLTIQRTQQEDSAVYLCASSLDRGYGYTFGSGTRLTVV.